The following is a T cell receptor (beta chain) sequence with its context. Its antigen is undetermined. RNA extraction was followed by reverse transcription into cDNA, which acted as the sequencing template. Sequencing used immunoSEQ multiplex PCR; TCRdb keeps in-frame clones, though not all of them. The table has fewer than 250,000 clones, 43% seen once. This sample stems from a study of CD8+ T cells in alopecia areata. Study-wide background: Twice daily, treated patients received 5 to 10 mg of oral tofacitinib.

Study findings and constraints: Relative to mice, TCR sharing across patients was less clear, a difference possibly HLA-related. Sequenced scalp T cells also include alphabeta T cells resident in normal skin.

Indicated treatment: oral pan-JAK inhibitor, 5-10 mg twice daily. Lesional scalp punch biopsies and peripheral blood came from alopecia areata patients. This receptor was taken from a human donor with alopecia areata. Sample: CD4+ T cells sorted from blood, taken around week 36, from a patient treated with tofacitinib.

The CDR3 region has the DNA TGCAGCGTTGAAGATGGAACGGGAGCTGTCGAGCAGTACTTC. It codes for CSVEDGTGAVEQYF. V is TRBV29-1 and J is TRBJ2-7, with a possible D match to TRBD2 (6 bases). This CDR3 contains 14 residues. CDR1 is SQVTM and CDR2 is ANQGSEA in the germline V gene. V lost 0 bases and J 6 bases, leaving 15 bases between the germline ends.